Described below is a single T cell receptor beta chain sequence and its context. Its specificity is not known. The data originate from a study of cytomegalovirus exposure and HLA in healthy donors. Both 60 Vbeta primers and 13 Jbeta primers went into the PCR. Some clones are missing from TCRdb's copy, which holds only in-frame ones; the method was immunoSEQ multiplex PCR. In all, the sample yields fewer than 100,000 clones. Study results and limitations: Later on, analysis showed that most CMV-associated TCR beta chains appeared to be HLA-restricted. Researchers reportedly found TCR beta sequences accurately predicted most subjects' HLA-A and HLA-B alleles. There were around 160 TCR beta chains listed as cytomegalovirus-associated.

Germline CDR1 is SQVTM and CDR2 is ANQGSEA. The CDR3 length is 11 residues. V was shortened by 4 bases and J by 8 bases, with 11 bases between the two germline ends. The chain joins TRBV29-1 to TRBJ1-1, with D perhaps matching TRBD1 (5 bases). The clonotype originates from a man aged 18 to 35 in good health and CMV-seropositive. Specimen: PBMCs. DNA of the CDR3: TGCAGCGTTGCAGGGCCGTTAGAAGCTTTCTTT. Translated, it gives CSVAGPLEAFF.